This paragraph covers one T cell receptor (beta chain) sequence. Its specificity is unknown. This sample was included in a study of beta chain features in type 1 diabetes. Findings of the study overall: Although PCR might favor shorter templates, it would do so equally in patients and controls. The question of HLA type influencing TCRB rearrangement was one that remained unresolved here.

V lost 5 bases and J 5 bases, leaving 11 bases between the germline ends. The CDR3 is 14 amino acids. Germline V CDR1 and CDR2: SGHNT, YYREEE (reference sequence). Sequenced material consisted of expressed TCRB transcripts (all of the isolated RNA was reverse transcribed). Assay used: immunoSEQ multiplex PCR; TCRdb lists only in-frame clones, some missing. This sample has under 95,000 clones, with 30% to 40% found just once. The specimen was stem cell memory CD4+ T cells from blood. This chain connects TRBV5-4 to TRBJ1-6; D is perhaps TRBD1 (5 bases). The sequence was obtained from a woman between 18 and 30 years old in good health. In DNA, the CDR3 is TGTGCCAGCAGTGGCAGGGCCGATAATTCACCCCTCCACTTT. Its translation is CASSGRADNSPLHF. Based on the CDR3 plus reference TRBV5-4 and TRBJ1-6, the full variable domain is ETGVTQSPTHLIKTRGQQVTLRCSSQSGHNTVSWYQQALGQGPQFIFQYYREEENGRGNFPPRFSGLQFPNYSSELNVNALELDDSALYLCASSGRADNSPLHFGNGTRLTVT.